This T cell receptor beta chain is drawn from a study of CD4 T cells in relation to SARS-CoV-2 and coronaviruses. The study's findings and limits: Culture-expanded clones reflect memory recall rather than primary priming during culture. The cross-reactivity analysis covered only spike protein, not other viral proteins.

Repertoires were generated with immunoSEQ multiplex PCR, while TCRdb's copy carries only in-frame clones and drops some. The sample lists 60,000 or so clones, less than 95% occurring once. Unexposed donor CD4+ T cells date from about 2011-2018, before the COVID-19 pandemic. Naive and memory CD4+ T cells were separated from cryopreserved PBMCs. The CDR3 has 14 amino acids. Germline V gene sequence: CDR1 LGHDT, CDR2 YNNKEL (reference sequence). V was cut by 1 base and J by 4 bases, with 11 bases left in between. A word on this clone: The antigen is undetermined.

Sequencing was performed on naive CD4+ T cells from PBMCs. Sample subset: naive CD4+ T cells isolated by negative enrichment. The chain couples TRBV3-1 (or the pseudogene TRBV3-2) to TRBJ2-7; D might be TRBD1 (6 bases). The receptor was derived from a human donor in good health. The CDR3 nucleotides read TGTGCCAGCAGCCAAGTAAACAGGGCATACGAGCAGTACTTC. Amino acid sequence: CASSQVNRAYEQYF.